This T cell receptor (beta chain) derives from a study of cytomegalovirus exposure and HLA in healthy donors. The V segment lost 4 bases and the J segment 3 bases; nucleotides outside the gene matches: 1. This CDR3 contains 14 residues. CDR1 is MNHNS, CDR2 SASEGT, per germline. Study-wide results and caveats: Most TCR beta V segments were productive about 87% or about 30% of the time in an earlier analysis. Further analysis was carried out later, and it showed several of the most significant clusters appearing linked to common viral pathogens. Cytomegalovirus association was listed for about 170 TCR beta chains.

The PCR employed 60 Vbeta primers together with 13 Jbeta primers. Using immunoSEQ multiplex PCR, the repertoire was profiled, and TCRdb retains in-frame clones only, with some absent. The repertoire holds under 100,000 clones, with around 62% as singletons. Points on this clone: Its matching antigen is unknown.

The sequence was collected from a woman in her twenties or thirties in good health and CMV-seropositive. J is TRBJ2-7 and V is TRBV6-1; 12 bases fit TRBD2. Sequenced sample: PBMCs. The CDR3 sequence: CASSGLAGDYEQYF. For the CDR3, the DNA is TGTGCCAGCAGTGGACTAGCGGGGGACTACGAGCAGTACTTC.